Each of the 14 T cell receptor beta chains below was sequenced from the same sample in a study of blood T cell repertoires in COVID-19. Sequencing used immunoSEQ multiplex PCR; TCRdb keeps in-frame clones, though not all of them. The sample has 200,000 to 250,000 clones, around 87% seen once. The sequenced material came from PBMCs or T cells enriched from blood (not recorded which). The receptors originated from a woman aged 30 to 39 with acute COVID-19.

The chain combines TRBV7-8 with TRBJ2-1; TRBD2 matches at 14 bases. This CDR3 has 17 residues. Looked up from germline, CDR1 is SGHVS and CDR2 is FQNEAQ. V trimming: 3 bases; J trimming: 7 bases; junction bases outside the gene matches: 8. Here the CDR3 DNA reads TGTGCCAGCAGCTTTCGACTAGCGGGAGGGCCGGGAAATGAGCAGTTCTTC. Its translation: CASSFRLAGGPGNEQFF.

The rearrangement joins TRBV28 to TRBJ2-2; 8 bases are shared with TRBD2. Germline V gives CDR1 MDHEN, CDR2 SYDVKM. Unmatched junction bases numbered 2, after V lost 2 bases and J lost 3 bases. This CDR3 has 15 amino acids. The CDR3 nucleotides are TGTGCCAGCAGTTTAAGCGGGGGTGACACCGGGGAGCTGTTTTTT. Translation: CASSLSGGDTGELFF.

This chain uses TRBV5-8 with TRBJ1-5; the D gene is possibly TRBD1 (5 bases). Germline V gene data show CDR1 as SGHTS and CDR2 as YDEGEE. V dropped 0 bases and J dropped 2 bases, with 15 bases sitting between them. This CDR3 contains 17 residues. This CDR3 is CASSLGQGLAGNQPQHF. CDR3 DNA: TGTGCCAGCAGCTTGGGCCAGGGCCTCGCGGGCAATCAGCCCCAGCATTTT.

The rearrangement joins TRBV3-1 (or the pseudogene TRBV3-2) to TRBJ2-3; TRBD2 matches 11 bases. Germline V gene data show CDR1 as LGHDT and CDR2 as YNNKEL (reference sequence). V lost 5 bases to trimming and J lost 4 bases; unmatched junction nucleotides: 14. The CDR3 contains 18 residues. The CDR3 loop is CASSSRTSGRRRADTQYF. CDR3 bases: TGTGCCAGCAGCTCCAGGACTAGCGGGCGACGTCGAGCAGATACGCAGTATTTT.

This chain links TRBV13 with TRBJ2-3, with 7 bases matching TRBD2. Germline lookup yields CDR1 PRHDT and CDR2 FYEKMQ (reference sequence). V shed 8 bases, J shed 1 base, and the junction held 12 bases outside the gene matches. The CDR3 consists of 16 residues. DNA for the CDR3: TGTGCCAGCCACCGTCGGCGGGAGTGGGGCACAGATACGCAGTATTTT. Protein: CASHRRREWGTDTQYF.

The chain joins TRBV2 to TRBJ1-5; TRBD1 agrees at 7 bases. Per the germline V gene, CDR1 is SNHLY and CDR2 is FYNNEI. The CDR3 covers 13 residues. J was trimmed by 3 bases and V by 9 bases; bases with no gene match: 5. This CDR3 is CASQDRSNQPQHF. The CDR3 DNA sequence: TGTGCCAGTCAGGACAGGTCCAATCAGCCCCAGCATTTT.

V gene TRBV9 combines with J gene TRBJ2-3; possible D gene TRBD1, 5 bases. Trimming shortened V by 2 bases and J by 2 bases, and 12 bases separated the two germline ends. The CDR3 is 15 amino acids. The germline V gene has CDR1 SGDLS and CDR2 YYNGEE. As DNA, the CDR3 is TGTGCCAGCAGCGTCGAGGCAGGGTTCACAGATACGCAGTATTTT. This codes for CASSVEAGFTDTQYF.

The rearrangement joins TRBV9 to TRBJ2-5; TRBD2 matches 7 bases. Germline CDR1 and CDR2: SGDLS and YYNGEE. The CDR3 contains 16 residues. V shed 4 bases, J shed 0 bases, and the junction held 9 bases outside the gene matches. The CDR3, as DNA: TGTGCCAGCAGCCCGGGGGGTCTAGCGGACCAAGAGACCCAGTACTTC. Translated: CASSPGGLADQETQYF.

The rearrangement joins TRBV4-3 to TRBJ2-2; TRBD2 matches at 8 bases. The CDR3 covers 17 residues. Germline values: CDR1 LGHNA, CDR2 YSLEER. Trimming at V came to 0 bases and at J to 4 bases, leaving 7 bases not matched to a gene. CDR3 bases: TGCGCCAGCAGCCAAGATAGAGGGCTAGCGGGCACCGGGGAGCTGTTTTTT. Protein sequence: CASSQDRGLAGTGELFF.

The chain recombines TRBV18 with TRBJ1-2, with 9 bases aligning to TRBD1. Per the germline V gene, CDR1 is KGHSH and CDR2 is LQKENI. V was clipped by 3 bases and J by 7 bases; unmatched bases: 6. The CDR3 has 14 residues. The CDR3 region has the DNA TGTGCCAGCTCACCGGGACAGGGTTGGTCTGGCTACACCTTC. It specifies CASSPGQGWSGYTF.

This clone was recorded a few times. The J gene is TRBJ2-3, the V gene TRBV4-1; D unclear. The CDR3 totals 15 residues. The V end was cut by 0 bases, the J end by 7 bases, with 14 bases between. The germline gives CDR1 MGHRA, CDR2 YSYEKL. The CDR3: CASSQDYLSVYTQYF. The CDR3 DNA sequence: TGCGCCAGCAGCCAAGATTATTTGAGTGTCTATACGCAGTATTTT.

This rearrangement joins TRBV5-1 to TRBJ2-2; 9 nucleotides line up with TRBD1. Looked up from germline, CDR1 is SGHRS and CDR2 is YFSETQ. Germline trimming cut 6 bases from V and 4 bases from J; bases unmatched to any gene: 4. The CDR3 totals 14 residues. CDR3 bases: TGCGCCAGCACAGGACAGGGGACCACCGGGGAGCTGTTTTTT. It specifies CASTGQGTTGELFF.

CDR3: CASSQSEQGALGYTF. CDR3 nucleotide sequence: TGTGCCAGCAGCCAAAGTGAACAGGGGGCGCTGGGCTACACCTTC. The rearrangement links TRBV3-1 (or the pseudogene TRBV3-2) to TRBJ1-2; the match to TRBD1 covers 9 bases. This CDR3 is 15 amino acids long. V lost 2 bases to trimming and J lost 8 bases; unmatched junction nucleotides: 9. Germline V gene lookup returns CDR1 LGHDT and CDR2 YNNKEL (reference sequence).

V gene TRBV6-5 combines with J gene TRBJ2-7; D ambiguous. Per the germline V gene, CDR1 is MNHEY and CDR2 is SVGAGI. The CDR3 contains 14 residues. V gave up 5 bases and J gave up 2 bases, with 13 bases separating them. The CDR3 DNA reads TGTGCCAGCAGTCCGCGGATAACTGCCTACGAGCAGTACTTC. Translated: CASSPRITAYEQYF.